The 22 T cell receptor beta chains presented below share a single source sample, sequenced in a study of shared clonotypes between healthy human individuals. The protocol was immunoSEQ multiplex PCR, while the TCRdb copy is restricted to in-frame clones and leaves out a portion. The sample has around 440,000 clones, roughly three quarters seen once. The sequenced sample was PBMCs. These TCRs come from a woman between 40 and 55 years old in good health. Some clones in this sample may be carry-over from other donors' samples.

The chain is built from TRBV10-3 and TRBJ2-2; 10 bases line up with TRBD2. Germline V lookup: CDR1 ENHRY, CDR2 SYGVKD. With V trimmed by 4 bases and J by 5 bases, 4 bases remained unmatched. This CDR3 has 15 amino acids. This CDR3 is CAISGLAGETGELFF. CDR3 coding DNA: TGTGCCATCAGTGGTCTAGCGGGAGAGACCGGGGAGCTGTTTTTT.

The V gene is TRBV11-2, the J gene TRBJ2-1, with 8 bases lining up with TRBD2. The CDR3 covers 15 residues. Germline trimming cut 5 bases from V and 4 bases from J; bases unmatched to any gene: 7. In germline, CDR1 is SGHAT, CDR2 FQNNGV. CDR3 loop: CASSPRGLEYNEQFF. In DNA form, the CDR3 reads TGTGCCAGCAGCCCCAGGGGACTAGAATACAATGAGCAGTTCTTC.

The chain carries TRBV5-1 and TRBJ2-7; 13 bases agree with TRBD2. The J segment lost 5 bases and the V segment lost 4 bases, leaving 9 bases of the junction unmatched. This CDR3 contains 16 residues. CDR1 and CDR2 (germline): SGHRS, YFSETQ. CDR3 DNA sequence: TGCGCCAGCAGCCTGGAAGGGACTAGCGGGATTGACGAGCAGTACTTC. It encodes CASSLEGTSGIDEQYF.

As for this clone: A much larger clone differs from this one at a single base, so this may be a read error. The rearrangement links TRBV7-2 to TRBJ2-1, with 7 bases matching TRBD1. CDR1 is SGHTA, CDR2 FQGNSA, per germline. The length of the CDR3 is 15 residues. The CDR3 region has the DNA TGTGCCAGCAGAACCTACAGGGGCCCCTACAATGGGCAGTTCTTC. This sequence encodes CASRTYRGPYNGQFF.

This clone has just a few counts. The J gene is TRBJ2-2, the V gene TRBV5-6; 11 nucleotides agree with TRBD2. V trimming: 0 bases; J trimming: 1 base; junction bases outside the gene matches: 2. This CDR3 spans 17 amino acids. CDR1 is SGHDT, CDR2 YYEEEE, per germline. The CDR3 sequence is CASSLVLAGGNTGELFF. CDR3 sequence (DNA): TGTGCCAGCAGCTTGGTGCTAGCGGGGGGGAACACCGGGGAGCTGTTTTTT.

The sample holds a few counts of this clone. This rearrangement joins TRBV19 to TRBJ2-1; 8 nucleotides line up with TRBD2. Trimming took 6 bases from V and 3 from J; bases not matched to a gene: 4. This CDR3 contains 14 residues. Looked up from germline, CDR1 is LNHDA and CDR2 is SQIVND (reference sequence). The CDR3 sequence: CASRSGSFYNEQFF. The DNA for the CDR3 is TGTGCCAGTAGGAGCGGGAGTTTCTACAATGAGCAGTTCTTC.

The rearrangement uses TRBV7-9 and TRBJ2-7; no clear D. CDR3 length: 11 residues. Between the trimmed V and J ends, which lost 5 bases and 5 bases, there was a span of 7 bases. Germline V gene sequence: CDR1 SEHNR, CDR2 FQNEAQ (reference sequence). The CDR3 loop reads CASSQGDEQYF. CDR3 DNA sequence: TGTGCCAGCAGCCAAGGTGACGAGCAGTACTTC. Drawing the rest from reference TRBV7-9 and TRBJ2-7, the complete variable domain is DTGVSQNPRHKITKRGQNVTFRCDPISEHNRLYWYRQTLGQGPEFLTYFQNEAQLEKSRLLSDRFSAERPKGSFSTLEIQRTEQGDSAMYLCASSQGDEQYFGPGTRLTVT.

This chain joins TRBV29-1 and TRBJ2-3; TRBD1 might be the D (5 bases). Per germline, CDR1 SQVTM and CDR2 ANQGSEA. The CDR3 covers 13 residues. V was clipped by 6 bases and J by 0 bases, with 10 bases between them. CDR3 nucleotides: TGCAGCGTGGAACAGGCAAGCACAGATACGCAGTATTTT. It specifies CSVEQASTDTQYF.

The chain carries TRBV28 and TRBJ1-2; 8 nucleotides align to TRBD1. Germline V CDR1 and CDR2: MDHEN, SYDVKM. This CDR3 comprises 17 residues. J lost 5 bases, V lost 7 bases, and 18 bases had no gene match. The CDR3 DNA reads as TGTGCCAGCACCCGGGGCGAAAGGGACAGGACTCTTTATGGCTACACCTTC. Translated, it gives CASTRGERDRTLYGYTF.

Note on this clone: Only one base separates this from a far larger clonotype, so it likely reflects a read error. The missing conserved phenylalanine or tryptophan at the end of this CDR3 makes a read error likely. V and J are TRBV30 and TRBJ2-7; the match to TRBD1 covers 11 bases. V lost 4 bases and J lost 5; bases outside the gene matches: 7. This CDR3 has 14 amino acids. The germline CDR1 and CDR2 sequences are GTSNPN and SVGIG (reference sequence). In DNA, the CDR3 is TGTGCCTGGAATACCGGGACAGGGGGTGACGAGCAGTACATC. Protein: CAWNTGTGGDEQYI.

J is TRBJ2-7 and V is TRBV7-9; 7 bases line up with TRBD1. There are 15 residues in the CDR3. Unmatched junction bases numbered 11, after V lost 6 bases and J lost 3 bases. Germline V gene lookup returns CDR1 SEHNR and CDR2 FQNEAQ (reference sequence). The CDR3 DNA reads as TGTGCCAGCAGTCCCCAGGGACAGATGAACTACGAGCAGTACTTC. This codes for CASSPQGQMNYEQYF. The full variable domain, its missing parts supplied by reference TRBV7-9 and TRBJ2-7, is DTGVSQNPRHKITKRGQNVTFRCDPISEHNRLYWYRQTLGQGPEFLTYFQNEAQLEKSRLLSDRFSAERPKGSFSTLEIQRTEQGDSAMYLCASSPQGQMNYEQYFGPGTRLTVT.

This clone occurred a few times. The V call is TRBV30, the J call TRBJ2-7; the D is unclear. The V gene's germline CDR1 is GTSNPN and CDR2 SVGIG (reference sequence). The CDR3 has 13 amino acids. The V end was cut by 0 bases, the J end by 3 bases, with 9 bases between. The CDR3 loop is CAWSVGLGYEQYF. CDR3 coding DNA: TGTGCCTGGAGTGTAGGCCTTGGCTACGAGCAGTACTTC.

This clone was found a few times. CDR3 protein: CASSRDSNAYEQYF. The CDR3, as DNA: TGTGCCAGCTCACGGGACTCCAATGCCTACGAGCAGTACTTC. The V and J genes are TRBV18 and TRBJ2-7; weak D call: TRBD2 (6 bases). The CDR3 loop spans 14 amino acids. The V gene's germline CDR1 is KGHSH and CDR2 LQKENI. Trimming removed 4 bases at V and 2 bases at J, with 12 bases between.

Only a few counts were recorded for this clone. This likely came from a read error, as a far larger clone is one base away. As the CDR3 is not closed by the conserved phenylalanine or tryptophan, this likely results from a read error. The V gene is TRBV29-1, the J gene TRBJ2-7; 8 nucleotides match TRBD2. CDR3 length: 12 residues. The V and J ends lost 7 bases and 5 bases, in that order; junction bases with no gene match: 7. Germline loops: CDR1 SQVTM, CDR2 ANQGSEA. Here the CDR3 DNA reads TGCAGCGCGGGGGGGCTACACGACGAGCAGTACCTC. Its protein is CSAGGLHDEQYL.

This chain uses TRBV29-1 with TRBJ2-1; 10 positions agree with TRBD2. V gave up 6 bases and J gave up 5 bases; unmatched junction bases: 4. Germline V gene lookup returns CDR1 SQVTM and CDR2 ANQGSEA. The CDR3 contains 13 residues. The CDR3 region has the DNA TGCAGCGTCCGACTAGCGGGTCACAATGAGCAGTTCTTC. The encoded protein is CSVRLAGHNEQFF.

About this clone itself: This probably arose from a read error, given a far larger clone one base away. Here the CDR3 reads CASGISTDAQYF. DNA for the CDR3: TGTGCCAGCGGGATTAGCACAGATGCGCAGTATTTT. The chain recombines TRBV30 with TRBJ2-3; 7 positions agree with TRBD2. The CDR3 runs 12 residues. Germline V lookup: CDR1 GTSNPN, CDR2 SVGIG (reference sequence).

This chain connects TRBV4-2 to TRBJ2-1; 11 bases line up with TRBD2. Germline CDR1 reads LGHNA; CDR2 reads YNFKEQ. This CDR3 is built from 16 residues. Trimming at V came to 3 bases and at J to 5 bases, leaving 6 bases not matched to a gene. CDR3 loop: CASSHQLAGADNEQFF. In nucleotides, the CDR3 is TGTGCCAGCAGCCACCAACTAGCGGGAGCGGACAATGAGCAGTTCTTC.

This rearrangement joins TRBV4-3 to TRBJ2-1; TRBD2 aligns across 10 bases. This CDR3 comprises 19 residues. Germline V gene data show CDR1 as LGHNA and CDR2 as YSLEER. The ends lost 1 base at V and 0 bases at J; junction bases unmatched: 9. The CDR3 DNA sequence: TGCGCCAGCAGCCAAGGGACTAGCGGTTTCCTGAGCTCCTACAATGAGCAGTTCTTC. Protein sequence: CASSQGTSGFLSSYNEQFF.

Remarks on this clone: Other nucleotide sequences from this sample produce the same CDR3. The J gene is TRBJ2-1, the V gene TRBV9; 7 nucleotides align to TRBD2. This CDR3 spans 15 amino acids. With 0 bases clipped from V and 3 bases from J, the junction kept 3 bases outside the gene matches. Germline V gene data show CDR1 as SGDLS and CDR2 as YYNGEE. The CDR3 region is CASSVASGGYNEQFF. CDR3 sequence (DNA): TGTGCCAGCAGCGTAGCTAGCGGCGGCTACAATGAGCAGTTCTTC.

The chain's CDR3 is CASSSTSGRAGEQFF. CDR3 DNA sequence: TGTGCCAGCTCATCTACTAGCGGGAGGGCCGGTGAGCAGTTCTTC. V and J are TRBV18 and TRBJ2-1; 13 nucleotides line up with TRBD2. Trimming cost V 5 bases and J 9 bases; bases outside gene matches: 7. This CDR3 comprises 15 residues. Per the germline V gene, CDR1 is KGHSH and CDR2 is LQKENI.

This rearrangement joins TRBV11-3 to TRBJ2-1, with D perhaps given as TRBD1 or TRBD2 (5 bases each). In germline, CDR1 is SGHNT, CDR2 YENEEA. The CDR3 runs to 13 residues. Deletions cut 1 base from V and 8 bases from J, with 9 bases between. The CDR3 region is CASSLGDEYEQFF. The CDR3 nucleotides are TGTGCCAGCAGCTTAGGGGACGAATATGAGCAGTTCTTC. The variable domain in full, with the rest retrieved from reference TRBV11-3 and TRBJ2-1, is EAGVVQSPRYKIIEKKQPVAFWCNPISGHNTLYWYLQNLGQGPELLIRYENEEAVDDSQLPKDRFSAERLKGVDSTLKIQPAELGDSAVYLCASSLGDEYEQFFGPGTRLTVL.

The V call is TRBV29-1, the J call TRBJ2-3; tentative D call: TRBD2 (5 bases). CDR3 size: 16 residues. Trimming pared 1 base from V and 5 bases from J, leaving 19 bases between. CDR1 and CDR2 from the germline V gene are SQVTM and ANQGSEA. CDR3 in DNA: TGCAGCGTTGAAGGTGGAACTAGTAGTGGTGTAGATACGCAGTATTTT. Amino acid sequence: CSVEGGTSSGVDTQYF.